The 2 T cell receptor beta chains presented below share a single source sample, sequenced in a study of T cells in Graves' hyperthyroidism and ophthalmopathy. Template material for amplifying TCR beta CDR3 regions consisted of RNA transcripts. The HTBI primer set drove a first-round RT-PCR of the TCR CDR3. TCRdb independently ran MiXCR on the multiplex PCR reads; one entry per CDR3 protein. The sample has 700,000 to 950,000 distinct CDR3 sequences; under 45% are singletons. The sequenced material came from blood. The origin of the receptors is a woman aged 40 to 50 with Graves' hyperthyroidism.

The chain recombines TRBV30 with TRBJ1-6; TRBD1 agrees at 11 bases. The CDR3 loop spans 14 amino acids. Germline V gene lookup returns CDR1 GTSNPN and CDR2 SVGIG (reference sequence). V trimming: 4 bases; J trimming: 7 bases; junction bases outside the gene matches: 3. The CDR3 here is CAWNWDRGNSPLHF. CDR3 bases: TGTGCCTGGAATTGGGACAGGGGGAATTCACCCCTCCACTTT.

Many counts were recorded for this clonotype. The rearrangement joins TRBV24-1 to TRBJ1-2; no clear D. The CDR3 totals 14 residues. The V gene's germline CDR1 is KGHDR and CDR2 SFDVKD. V was clipped by 4 bases and J by 4 bases, with 12 bases between them. Here the CDR3 DNA reads TGTGCCACCAGTGACCTGACCCTCTCCTATGGCTACACCTTC. This codes for CATSDLTLSYGYTF.